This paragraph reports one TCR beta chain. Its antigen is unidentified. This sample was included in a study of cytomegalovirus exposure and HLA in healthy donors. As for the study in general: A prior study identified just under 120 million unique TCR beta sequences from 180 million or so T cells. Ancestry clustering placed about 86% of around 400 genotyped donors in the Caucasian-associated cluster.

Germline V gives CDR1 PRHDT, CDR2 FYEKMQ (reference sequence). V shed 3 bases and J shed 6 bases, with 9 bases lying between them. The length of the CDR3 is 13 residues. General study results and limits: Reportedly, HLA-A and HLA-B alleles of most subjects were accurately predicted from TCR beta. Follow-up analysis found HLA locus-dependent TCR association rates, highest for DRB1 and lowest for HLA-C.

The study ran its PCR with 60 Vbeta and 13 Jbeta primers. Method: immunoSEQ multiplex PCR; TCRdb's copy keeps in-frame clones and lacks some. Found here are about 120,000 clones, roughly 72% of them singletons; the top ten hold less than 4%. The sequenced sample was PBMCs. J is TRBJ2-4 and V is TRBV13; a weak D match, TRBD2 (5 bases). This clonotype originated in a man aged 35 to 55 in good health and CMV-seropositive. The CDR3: CASSFTRVNIQYF. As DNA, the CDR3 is TGTGCCAGCAGCTTCACGAGGGTAAACATTCAGTACTTC.